The 7 T cell receptor beta chains below were found in one sample sequenced in a study of blood T cell repertoires in COVID-19. TCRdb's table, derived via immunoSEQ multiplex PCR, lists solely in-frame clones and lacks some. The sample consists of roughly 80,000 clones, about 80% of them appearing once. The sequencing sample was made of peripheral blood. These receptors originate from a human donor in a cohort sampled during active COVID-19.

The chain carries TRBV12-3 or TRBV12-4 and TRBJ2-1; TRBD2 is a possible D gene (5 bases). The CDR3 totals 13 residues. Trimming removed 7 bases from V and 6 bases from J, with 13 bases in between. CDR3: CASTTRPPNEQFF. The CDR3 coding sequence is TGTGCCAGCACTACTAGGCCCCCCAATGAGCAGTTCTTC.

This chain joins TRBV19 and TRBJ1-5; 7 bases line up with TRBD1. The J segment lost 2 bases and the V segment lost 3 bases, leaving 4 bases of the junction unmatched. Germline loops: CDR1 LNHDA, CDR2 SQIVND (reference sequence). The CDR3 has 15 residues. The CDR3 sequence: CASSIVGGGNQPQHF. The CDR3 DNA follows: TGTGCCAGTAGTATCGTAGGGGGCGGCAATCAGCCCCAGCATTTT.

This clone was seen only a few times. This chain uses TRBV18 with TRBJ1-1; D is perhaps TRBD1 (6 bases). Germline CDR1 is KGHSH and CDR2 is LQKENI. The CDR3 is 15 residues long. V was pared by 3 bases and J by 1 base, with 12 bases between. The CDR3 spells CASSPRQATNTEAFF. CDR3 nucleotide sequence: TGTGCCAGCTCACCGAGACAGGCGACGAACACTGAAGCTTTCTTT.

The chain carries TRBV5-1 and TRBJ1-5; D gene ambiguous. The CDR3 has 14 residues. V was clipped by 5 bases and J by 3 bases, with 12 bases between them. The germline CDR1 and CDR2 sequences are SGHRS and YFSETQ. The CDR3 protein is CASRPTASNQPQHF. The CDR3, as DNA: TGCGCCAGCAGGCCTACAGCTTCCAATCAGCCCCAGCATTTT.

The CDR3: CASSPAGGLRDTQYF. The CDR3 DNA sequence: TGTGCCAGCAGCCCAGCGGGAGGGTTGAGAGATACGCAGTATTTT. V and J are TRBV7-8 and TRBJ2-3; 10 bases align to TRBD2. From germline, CDR1 is SGHVS and CDR2 FQNEAQ. V shed 5 bases and J 5 bases; nucleotides not matched to a gene: 7. The CDR3 sequence is 15 residues long.

The chain combines TRBV3-1 (or the pseudogene TRBV3-2) with TRBJ2-3; no reliable D call. Germline V lookup: CDR1 LGHDT, CDR2 YNNKEL (reference sequence). Trimming took 0 bases from V and 3 from J, leaving 7 bases between them. CDR3 length: 14 residues. In DNA, the CDR3 is TGTGCCAGCAGCCAAGAACTGAGTACAGATACGCAGTATTTT. This encodes CASSQELSTDTQYF.

This clone was detected only a few times. V and J are TRBV10-1 and TRBJ2-1; D may be TRBD1 (6 bases). The CDR3 sequence is 17 residues long. Germline loops: CDR1 WNHNN, CDR2 SYGVQD (reference sequence). The V end lost 0 bases, the J end lost 0 bases, and 12 bases lay between the germline ends. CDR3 DNA: TGCGCCAGCAGTGAGTCGGCAGGGGTCAACTCCTACAATGAGCAGTTCTTC. Amino acid sequence: CASSESAGVNSYNEQFF.